This TCR beta chain was obtained from a study of a mutant IDH1 vaccine in newly diagnosed glioma. Germline V gives CDR1 SGHRS, CDR2 YFSETQ. V shed 6 bases and J 1 base; nucleotides not matched to a gene: 5. The CDR3 is made up of 15 amino acids. Noted time point: week 23, last vaccination. Doses comprised 300 ug of mutant IDH1 20-mer peptide each, plus topical imiquimod. A word on this clone: Its specificity is unknown.

The data were produced by immunoSEQ multiplex PCR, yet TCRdb's version contains in-frame clones alone and is incomplete. This sample yields 60,000 or so clones, of which roughly 84% are seen a single time; over 4% belongs to the top ten. The TCR comes from a man aged 25-45 years with glioma. The genes are TRBV5-1 and TRBJ2-3; 10 bases match TRBD2. The input for sequencing was PBMCs, taken from a glioma patient whose treatment included an IDH1 peptide vaccine. The CDR3 region has the DNA TGCGCCAGCAACCCGAGCGGGGGGGGCACAGATACGCAGTATTTT. Translated, it gives CASNPSGGGTDTQYF.